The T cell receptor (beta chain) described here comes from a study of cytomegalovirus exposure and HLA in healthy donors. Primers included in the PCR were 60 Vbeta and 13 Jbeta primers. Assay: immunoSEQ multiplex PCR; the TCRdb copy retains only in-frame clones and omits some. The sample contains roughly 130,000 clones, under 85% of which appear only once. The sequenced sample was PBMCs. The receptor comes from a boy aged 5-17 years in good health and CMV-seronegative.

Written as DNA, the CDR3 is TGTGCCAGCAGGCGCCCTGACAGGGATGAAAAACTGTTTTTT. As protein: CASRRPDRDEKLFF. V and J are TRBV6-5 and TRBJ1-4; 7 bases are shared with TRBD1. CDR1 is MNHEY and CDR2 is SVGAGI in the germline V gene. Trimming took 6 bases from V and 6 from J; bases not matched to a gene: 7. The CDR3 is 14 residues long.